This TCR beta chain was observed in a study of T-cell memory formation after mild COVID-19 (dated by TCRdb to about 2021). Study-level background: TCR sequence clusters from the two donors were largely donor specific. In a couple of donors, T-cell clones that expanded and contracted after mild COVID-19 were tracked by sequencing TCRalpha and TCRbeta repertoires over time. Two young, previously healthy adult volunteers made up the cohort, one male and one female. Beyond this particular receptor, the publication reports: The second-wave clones that peaked on day 37 were not confirmed to be SARS-CoV-2 specific. From day 15 to 85, contracting clones showed balanced CD4/CD8 phenotypes, whereas a second wave of clones that expanded from day 15 to 37 leaned towards CD4+. Only a couple of mild cases were covered in the study, and larger cohorts including severe cases with pre-infection samples were considered necessary. Some responding clones were detected in pre-infection memory, suggesting pre-existing cross-reactive memory T cells joined the SARS-CoV-2 response. Contracting CD4+ clones appeared mostly in the CM and EM memory subsets, whereas CD8+ clones were enriched in EMRA.

This clonotype has more than one count but fewer than ten. No antigen is known for it. Base quality data are lacking; no much larger clone is found one base away. Ficoll-Paque density gradient centrifugation was used to isolate PBMCs. The sequencing machine was an Illumina NovaSeq 6000. TCRalpha and TCRbeta cDNA libraries were built by 5'RACE with constant-segment primers, adding sample barcodes and unique molecular identifiers. RNA was extracted from every sample with Trizol reagent. The libraries were amplified in two PCR steps, and the second step added a second sample barcode and Illumina TruSeq adapters. Sequencing of libraries was performed on an Illumina NovaSeq with 2 x 150 bp paired-end reads. The source study handled its data this way. With migec v1.2.7, reads were demultiplexed and then collapsed into UMI-guided consensus sequences. Using mixcr v2.1.11, UMI consensuses were aligned to TRA and TRB V and J templates and then assembled into clonotypes. A clonotype was counted as expanded or contracted only if both edgeR and NoisET called the change significant, with noise models trained on biological replicates. For edgeR calls, a false discovery rate-adjusted p below 0.01 and a log2 fold-change threshold of 1 were applied. As an exploratory analysis of dynamics, max-normalized trajectories of the 1000 most abundant clonotypes were examined with PCA combined with hierarchical clustering. Separately sequenced CD4+ and CD8+ repertoires were used to assign the CD4 or CD8 phenotype of responding clones. The public reads were reprocessed in TCRdb via fastp at Q25 and MiXCR, keeping in-frame beta chains. Rows matching on CDR3 protein sequence are summarized as one entry with the most common DNA and genes. TCRdb, not the authors, supplied the V and J calls. Counted in this sample were some 200,000 distinct CDR3 sequences; roughly 10% of them appeared once. 3.5% of the sample is in the top ten clones.

The germline ends are 8 bases apart after V is trimmed by 0 bases and J by 5 bases. Sequences SGDLS (CDR1) and YYNGEE (CDR2) are obtained from the germline V gene. The CDR3 numbers 13 residues from cysteine through phenylalanine. The DNA shown is the 39-base CDR3, in frame from base 1. The TCR originated in a man aged 18 to 35 who had mild COVID-19 (a few samples of this study predate the infection). The sample titles of this study are shuffled in the database, so cell type and time point are left out; the donor was told from shared clones. The chain employs TRBV9 and TRBJ1-1, with the D gene too uncertain to name. The material sequenced was PBMCs or a T cell subset sorted from them (not recorded which). The nucleotide sequence reads TGTGCCAGCAGCGTAGTGGCAGGAACTGAAGCTTTCTTT. Translated, this gives CASSVVAGTEAFF.